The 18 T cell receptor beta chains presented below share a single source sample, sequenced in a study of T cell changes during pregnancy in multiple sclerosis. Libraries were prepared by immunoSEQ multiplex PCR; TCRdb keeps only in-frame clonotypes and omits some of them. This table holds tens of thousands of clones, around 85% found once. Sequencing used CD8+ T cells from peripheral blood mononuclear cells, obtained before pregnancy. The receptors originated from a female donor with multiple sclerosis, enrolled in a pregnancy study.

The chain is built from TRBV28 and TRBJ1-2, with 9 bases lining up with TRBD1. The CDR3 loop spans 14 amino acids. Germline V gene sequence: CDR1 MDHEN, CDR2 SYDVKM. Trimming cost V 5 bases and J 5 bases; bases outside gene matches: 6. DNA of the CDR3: TGTGCCAGCAGTGTACAGGGGGCGGCATATGGCTACACCTTC. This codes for CASSVQGAAYGYTF.

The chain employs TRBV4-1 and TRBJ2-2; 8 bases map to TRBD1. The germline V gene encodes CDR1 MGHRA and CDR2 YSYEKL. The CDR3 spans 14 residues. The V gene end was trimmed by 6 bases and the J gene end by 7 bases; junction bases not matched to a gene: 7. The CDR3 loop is CASRLDRVVGELFF. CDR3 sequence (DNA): TGCGCCAGCAGGTTGGACAGGGTAGTCGGGGAGCTGTTTTTT.

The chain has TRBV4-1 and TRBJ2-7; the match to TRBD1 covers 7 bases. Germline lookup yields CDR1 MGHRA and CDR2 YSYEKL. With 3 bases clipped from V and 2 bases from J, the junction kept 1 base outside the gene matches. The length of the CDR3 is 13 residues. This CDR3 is CASSQGQTYEQYF. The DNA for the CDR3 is TGCGCCAGCAGCCAGGGACAGACCTACGAGCAGTACTTC.

This chain's CDR3 is CASSPRLGEGSYNEQFF. The CDR3 DNA is TGTGCCAGCAGTCCAAGATTGGGGGAGGGCTCCTACAATGAGCAGTTCTTC. The V call is TRBV4-2, the J call TRBJ2-1, with 7 bases matching TRBD2. This CDR3 is 17 amino acids long. Germline loops: CDR1 LGHNA, CDR2 YNFKEQ. With V trimmed by 6 bases and J by 0 bases, 11 bases remained unmatched.

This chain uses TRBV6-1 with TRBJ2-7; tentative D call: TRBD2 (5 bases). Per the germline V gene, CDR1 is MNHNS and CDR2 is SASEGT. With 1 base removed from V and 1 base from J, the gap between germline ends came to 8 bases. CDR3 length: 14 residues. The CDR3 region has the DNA TGTGCCAGCAGTGAAGAACAGCGGTCCTACGAGCAGTACTTC. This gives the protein CASSEEQRSYEQYF.

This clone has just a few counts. DNA for the CDR3: TGTGCCAGCAGGCTGGGACAGGGGGATTATGGCTACACCTTC. Translation: CASRLGQGDYGYTF. The chain carries TRBV7-9 and TRBJ1-2; 11 positions agree with TRBD1. V shed 6 bases and J 5 bases; nucleotides not matched to a gene: 5. From germline, CDR1 is SEHNR and CDR2 FQNEAQ (reference sequence). This CDR3 region has 14 residues. The full variable domain, completed using reference TRBV7-9 and TRBJ1-2, is DTGVSQNPRHKITKRGQNVTFRCDPISEHNRLYWYRQTLGQGPEFLTYFQNEAQLEKSRLLSDRFSAERPKGSFSTLEIQRTEQGDSAMYLCASRLGQGDYGYTFGSGTRLTVV.

Here the CDR3 DNA reads TGCGCCAGCAGCCTGACAGGGTCGGAGCCCTACGAGCAGTACTTC. Translated, it gives CASSLTGSEPYEQYF. The V gene is TRBV5-1, the J gene TRBJ2-7; 7 bases are a match to TRBD1. Germline V lookup: CDR1 SGHRS, CDR2 YFSETQ. V dropped 4 bases and J dropped 2; count of bases not matched to a gene: 9. The CDR3 loop spans 15 amino acids. Full variable domain (outside the CDR3, taken from reference TRBV5-1 and TRBJ2-7): KAGVTQTPRYLIKTRGQQVTLSCSPISGHRSVSWYQQTPGQGLQFLFEYFSETQRNKGNFPGRFSGRQFSNSRSEMNVSTLELGDSALYLCASSLTGSEPYEQYFGPGTRLTVT.

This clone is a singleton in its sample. The CDR3, as DNA: TGCGCCAGCAGCACTGGACTAGTGTATGAGCAGTTCTTC. Protein product: CASSTGLVYEQFF. This rearrangement joins TRBV5-1 to TRBJ2-1, with 7 positions matching TRBD2. The CDR3 has 13 residues. Germline V CDR1 and CDR2: SGHRS, YFSETQ. V gave up 4 bases and J gave up 8 bases; unmatched junction bases: 6.

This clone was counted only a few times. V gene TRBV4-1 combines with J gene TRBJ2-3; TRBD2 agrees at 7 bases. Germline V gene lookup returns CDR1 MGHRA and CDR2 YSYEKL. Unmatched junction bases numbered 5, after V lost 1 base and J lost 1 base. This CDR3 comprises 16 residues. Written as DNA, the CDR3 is TGCGCCAGCAGCCAAGTGGGAACTAGCGGCACAGATACGCAGTATTTT. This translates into CASSQVGTSGTDTQYF.

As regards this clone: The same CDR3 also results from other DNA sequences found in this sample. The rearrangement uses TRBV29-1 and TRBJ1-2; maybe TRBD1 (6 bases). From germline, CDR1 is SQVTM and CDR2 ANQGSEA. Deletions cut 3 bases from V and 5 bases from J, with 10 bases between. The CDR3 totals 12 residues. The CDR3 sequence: CSVDGQGYGYTF. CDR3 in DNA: TGCAGCGTTGACGGGCAGGGGTATGGCTACACCTTC.

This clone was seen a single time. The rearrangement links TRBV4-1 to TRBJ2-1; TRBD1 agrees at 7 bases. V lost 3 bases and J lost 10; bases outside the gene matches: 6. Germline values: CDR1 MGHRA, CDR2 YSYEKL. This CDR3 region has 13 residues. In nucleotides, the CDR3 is TGCGCCAGCAGCCAGACAGGGACAAGGGAGCAGTTCTTC. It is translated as CASSQTGTREQFF.

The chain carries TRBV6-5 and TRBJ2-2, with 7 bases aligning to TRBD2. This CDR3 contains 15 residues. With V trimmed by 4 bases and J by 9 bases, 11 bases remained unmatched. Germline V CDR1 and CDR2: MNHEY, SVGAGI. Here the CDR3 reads CASSFGGSARRELFF. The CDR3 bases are TGTGCCAGCAGTTTCGGCGGGAGTGCCCGCCGGGAGCTGTTTTTT.

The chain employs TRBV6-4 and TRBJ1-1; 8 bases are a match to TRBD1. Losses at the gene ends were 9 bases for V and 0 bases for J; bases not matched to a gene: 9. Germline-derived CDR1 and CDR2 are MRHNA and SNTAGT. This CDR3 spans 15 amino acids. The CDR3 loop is CARGTGSRMNTEAFF. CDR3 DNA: TGTGCCAGGGGGACAGGTTCCCGAATGAACACTGAAGCTTTCTTT.

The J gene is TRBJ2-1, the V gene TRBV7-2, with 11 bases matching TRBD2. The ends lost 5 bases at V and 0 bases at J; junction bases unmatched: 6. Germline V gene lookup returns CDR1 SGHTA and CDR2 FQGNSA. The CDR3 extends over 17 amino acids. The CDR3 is CASSLRLAGSSYNEQFF. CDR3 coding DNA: TGTGCCAGCAGCCTACGACTAGCGGGGAGCTCCTACAATGAGCAGTTCTTC.

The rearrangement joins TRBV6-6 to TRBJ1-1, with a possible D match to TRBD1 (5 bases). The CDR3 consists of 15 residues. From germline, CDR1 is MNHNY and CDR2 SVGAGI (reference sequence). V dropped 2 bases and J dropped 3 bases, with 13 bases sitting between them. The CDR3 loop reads CASSYLMVGDTEAFF. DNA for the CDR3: TGTGCCAGCAGTTACCTCATGGTAGGGGACACTGAAGCTTTCTTT.

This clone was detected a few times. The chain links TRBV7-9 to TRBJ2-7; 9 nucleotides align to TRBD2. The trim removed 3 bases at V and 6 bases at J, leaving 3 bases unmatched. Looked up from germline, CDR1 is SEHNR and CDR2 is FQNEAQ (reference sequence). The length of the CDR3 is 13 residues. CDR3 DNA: TGTGCCAGCAGCTTGGGACTAGCTGGCGAGCAGTACTTC. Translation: CASSLGLAGEQYF.

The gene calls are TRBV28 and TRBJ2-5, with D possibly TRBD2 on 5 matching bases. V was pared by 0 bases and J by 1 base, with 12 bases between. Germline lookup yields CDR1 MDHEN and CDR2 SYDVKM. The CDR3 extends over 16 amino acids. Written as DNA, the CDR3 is TGTGCCAGCAGTTTATGGGAGAGCGGCCCCCAAGAGACCCAGTACTTC. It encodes CASSLWESGPQETQYF.

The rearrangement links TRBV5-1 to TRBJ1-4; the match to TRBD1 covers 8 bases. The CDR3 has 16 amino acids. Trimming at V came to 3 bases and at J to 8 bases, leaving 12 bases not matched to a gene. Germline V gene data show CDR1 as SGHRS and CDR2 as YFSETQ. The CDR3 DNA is TGCGCCAGCAGCTCAGGACAGGGCGGTTCACCCGAAAAACTGTTTTTT. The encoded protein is CASSSGQGGSPEKLFF.